One sample yielded the 8 T cell receptor beta chains listed below, sequenced in a study of CD8 T cells in ankylosing spondylitis (dated by TCRdb to about 2017). The library was generated by 5' RACE. Instrument used: Illumina HiSeq 2500. In-frame beta chains were kept once TCRdb had trimmed the public reads at Q25 with fastp and called clones with MiXCR. Each CDR3 protein appears once, grouped with its most common genes and DNA. The sample data list more than 300,000 distinct CDR3 sequences, and around a tenth of these were observed just once. Roughly 9.5% of the sample goes to the ten largest clones. Sample: blood, either unsorted or a sorted T cell fraction (not recorded which). These receptors came from a female donor with ankylosing spondylitis or in good health (not recorded which).

Here the CDR3 reads CASTLVGTDTQYF. The CDR3 nucleotides are TGTGCCAGCACCCTGGTCGGGACAGATACGCAGTATTTT. The chain recombines TRBV12-3 or TRBV12-4 with TRBJ2-3; D call uncertain. The V end lost 7 bases, the J end lost 3 bases, and 11 bases lay between the germline ends. The length of the CDR3 is 13 residues.

This clonotype came up many times. This chain uses TRBV28 with TRBJ1-5, with D uncertain. The CDR3 extends over 13 amino acids. The V end was cut by 2 bases, the J end by 6 bases, with 8 bases between. CDR1 and CDR2 (germline): MDHEN, SYDVKM. The DNA of the CDR3 is TGTGCCAGCAGTTTAGGCCAGCGTCAGCCCCAGCATTTT. It translates to CASSLGQRQPQHF.

This clonotype occurred many times. The chain couples TRBV5-1 to TRBJ2-1; 12 positions agree with TRBD2. The CDR3 runs to 15 residues. Germline loops: CDR1 SGHRS, CDR2 YFSETQ. The V segment lost 0 bases and the J segment 8 bases; nucleotides outside the gene matches: 3. CDR3: CASSLAASGGDEQFF. The CDR3 DNA reads as TGCGCCAGCAGCTTGGCCGCTAGCGGGGGGGATGAGCAGTTCTTC.

In its sample, this clonotype was seen many times. The chain couples TRBV20-1 to TRBJ1-6; the D gene is possibly TRBD1 (6 bases). Deletions cut 6 bases from V and 0 bases from J, with 15 bases between. The CDR3 contains 16 residues. Per the germline V gene, CDR1 is DFQATT and CDR2 is SNEGSKA (reference sequence). The CDR3 here is CSAAMGASSYNSPLHF. In nucleotides, the CDR3 is TGCAGTGCGGCGATGGGGGCCAGCTCCTATAATTCACCCCTCCACTTT.

This clonotype was seen more than once but under ten times. The chain couples TRBV21-1 to TRBJ1-4; TRBD1, the table's D call, was not compared with the DNA. TRBV21-1 is a pseudogene locus. This CDR3 has 15 amino acids. The CDR3 DNA reads TGTGCCAGCAGCAAAGTTGGGGCTCGTAATGAAAAACTGTTTTTT. As protein: CASSKVGARNEKLFF.

The V call is TRBV11-2, the J call TRBJ2-5, with 7 bases aligning to TRBD2. This CDR3 is built from 18 residues. The junction had 16 bases not matched to a gene; V was cut back by 5 bases and J by 1 base. The V gene's germline CDR1 is SGHAT and CDR2 FQNNGV. The CDR3 DNA reads TGTGCCAGCAGCCCCGTTGAGGGAGGGCCTTTAGGCCAAGAGACCCAGTACTTC. It encodes CASSPVEGGPLGQETQYF.

This clonotype showed up just a few times. The chain joins TRBV25-1 to TRBJ2-5; possibly TRBD2 for D (5 bases). CDR3 length equals 15 residues. CDR1 is MGHDK and CDR2 is SYGVNS in the germline V gene. V gave up 4 bases and J gave up 5 bases, with 17 bases separating them. The CDR3 DNA sequence: TGTGCCAGCAGTGTCTATTTAGCGACTGGGGAGACCCAGTACTTC. Residues: CASSVYLATGETQYF.

This chain links TRBV18 with TRBJ1-1, with D unclear. The V end was cut by 5 bases, the J end by 1 base, with 14 bases between. Germline V CDR1 and CDR2: KGHSH, LQKENI. The CDR3 is 15 amino acids. The DNA for the CDR3 is TGTGCCAGCTCAAGTACACCCTTAGGGAACACTGAAGCTTTCTTT. Translation gives CASSSTPLGNTEAFF.